This is a list of T cell receptor beta chains from one sample in a study of cytomegalovirus exposure and HLA in healthy donors. Data came from immunoSEQ multiplex PCR; TCRdb stores just in-frame clones and leaves some out. Of around 96,000 clones in the sample, around 60% were seen once. The specimen sequenced was PBMCs. The receptors stem from a man aged 55 to 70 in good health and CMV-seronegative. Both conserved end residues are part of each CDR3. A D gene is named only where the DNA matches it firmly. Not every row has a clone size; where given, it reads once, few, many or a size class.

v_call	clone_size	d_call	cdr3_length	j_call	cdr3_nt	cdr3_aa
TRBV30	-	-	13	TRBJ1-1	TGTGCCTGGAGCATTGGAGGGGCCACTGAAGCTTTCTTT	CAWSIGGATEAFF
TRBV7-3	few	-	12	TRBJ2-1	TGTGCCAGCAGCTTAATGGGGGGTGAGCAGTTCTTC	CASSLMGGEQFF
TRBV29-1	few	-	11	TRBJ2-3	TGCAGCGTTGAGCTAGCAGATACGCAGTATTTT	CSVELADTQYF
TRBV5-1	-	-	15	TRBJ1-6	TGCGCCAGCAGCCTAAGGACACCGGGTGATTCACCCCTCCACTTT	CASSLRTPGDSPLHF
TRBV18	-	TRBD2	15	TRBJ2-7	TGTGCCAGCTCACCACAGACTAGCCGGTCCCAAGAGATGGACTTC	CASSPQTSRSQEMDF
TRBV11-3	-	TRBD2	15	TRBJ2-7	TGTGCCAGCAGCTTCGGGACTAGCGGGAGCTACGAGCAGTACTTC	CASSFGTSGSYEQYF
TRBV7-2	-	-	17	TRBJ1-4	TGTGCCAGCAGCTTAATTTCAGGGGTGAGAACTAATGAAAAACTGTTTTTT	CASSLISGVRTNEKLFF
TRBV2	few	TRBD1	15	TRBJ2-2	TGTGCCAGCAGTTTCCGGGACAGGGGCACCGGGGAGCTGTTTTTT	CASSFRDRGTGELFF
TRBV25-1	medium-sized	-	13	TRBJ1-1	TGTGCAGGGGAGGGGCCGGGAGCTACTGAAGCTTTCTTT	CAGEGPGATEAFF
TRBV4-1	-	TRBD2	15	TRBJ2-1	TGCGCCAGCAGACCCGGACTAGCGGGGAACAATGAGCAGTTCTTC	CASRPGLAGNNEQFF
TRBV2	few	TRBD1	16	TRBJ1-5	TGTGCCAGTCGGGAAATCCGGGACAGAAGCAATCAGCCCCAGCATTTT	CASREIRDRSNQPQHF
TRBV6-6	-	TRBD2	14	TRBJ2-1	TGTGCCAGCAGGGGGACTAGCGGGGCGGGTGAGCAGTTCTTC	CASRGTSGAGEQFF
TRBV19	-	-	14	TRBJ1-2	TGTGCCAGTAGTATGGTCACGGGTAACTATGGCTACACCTTC	CASSMVTGNYGYTF
TRBV5-1	-	TRBD1	15	TRBJ1-3	TGCGCCAGCAGCCCGATCGACAGGGCTGGAAACACCATATATTTT	CASSPIDRAGNTIYF
TRBV7-9	few	-	13	TRBJ1-2	TGTGCCAGCAGCTTATCAGGGGAGAGTGGCTACACCTTC	CASSLSGESGYTF
TRBV7-6	-	-	18	TRBJ1-1	TGTGCCAGCAGCTTAGTTGTGAGCGGCACCCTGGGGAACACTGAAGCTTTCTTT	CASSLVVSGTLGNTEAFF
TRBV19	-	-	14	TRBJ2-1	TGTGCCAGTACTTTACAGCCAATCGACAATGAGCAGTTCTTC	CASTLQPIDNEQFF
TRBV19	-	-	13	TRBJ2-1	TGTGCCAGTAGTATAGATGCTAACAATGAGCAGTTCTTC	CASSIDANNEQFF
TRBV9	-	-	15	TRBJ2-1	TGTGCCAGCAGCGTGGCCCAGGGTTCCTACAATGAGCAGTTCTTC	CASSVAQGSYNEQFF
TRBV18	-	TRBD1	17	TRBJ1-4	TGTGCCAGCTCACAGACGACCGCAGGGACAGGGGATGAAAAACTGTTTTTT	CASSQTTAGTGDEKLFF
TRBV5-1	-	-	14	TRBJ1-4	TGCGCCAGCAGCTTGGTTGAGAATAATGAAAAACTGTTTTTT	CASSLVENNEKLFF
TRBV9	few	-	16	TRBJ1-3	TGTGCCAGCAGCGTTGCCCTTTTAGGGGCTGGAAACACCATATATTTT	CASSVALLGAGNTIYF
TRBV7-9	-	-	13	TRBJ2-7	TGTGCCAGCAGCCTCCCGAGTTCCTACGAGCAGTACTTC	CASSLPSSYEQYF
TRBV6-4	-	-	15	TRBJ2-3	TGTGCCAGCAGTGACTACGGGGGACGCACAGATACGCAGTATTTT	CASSDYGGRTDTQYF
TRBV7-3	-	-	13	TRBJ2-3	TGTGCCAGCAGCTTACAGAGCACAGATACGCAGTATTTT	CASSLQSTDTQYF
TRBV28	-	-	14	TRBJ2-7	TGTGCCAGCATCCCCGGGACAACCGGGTACGAGCAGTACTTC	CASIPGTTGYEQYF
TRBV7-9	few	TRBD1	14	TRBJ1-3	TGTGCCAGCAGCTGGGACAGTTCGATCGACACCATATATTTT	CASSWDSSIDTIYF
TRBV2	few	-	12	TRBJ1-1	TGTGCCAGCAGTGAACAGGCTTATAGAGCTTTCTTT	CASSEQAYRAFF
TRBV11-2	few	TRBD2	16	TRBJ2-7	TGTGCCAGCAGCCGCGGACTAGCGGGGGGTCCAGGCGAGCAGTACTTC	CASSRGLAGGPGEQYF
TRBV6-1	-	TRBD1	14	TRBJ2-7	TGTGCCAGCAGAGACAGGGGACTCTTCTACGAGCAGTACTTC	CASRDRGLFYEQYF
TRBV5-1	-	-	12	TRBJ2-5	TGCGCCAGCAGCTTCAAACAAGAGACCCAGTACTTC	CASSFKQETQYF
TRBV7-8	-	-	17	TRBJ2-3	TGTGCCAGCAGCCTGGGACTCGCCAGCCCTACCTCGGATACGCAGTATTTT	CASSLGLASPTSDTQYF
TRBV7-7	-	TRBD2	14	TRBJ2-1	TGTGCCAGCAGCGCCGGGACTAGGGTAAATGAGCAGTTCTTC	CASSAGTRVNEQFF
TRBV7-2	-	TRBD2	16	TRBJ2-1	TGTGCCAGCAGCATAGGACTAGCGGGAGGGGACAATGAGCAGTTCTTC	CASSIGLAGGDNEQFF
TRBV6-1	-	-	14	TRBJ1-2	TGTGCCAGCAGTGATCCCGCCTACCCCTATGGCTACACCTTC	CASSDPAYPYGYTF
TRBV7-9	once	TRBD2	15	TRBJ2-1	TGTGCCAGCAGCCCCGGACTAGTTTCCTACAATGAGCAGTTCTTC	CASSPGLVSYNEQFF
TRBV10-1	-	TRBD1	14	TRBJ2-7	TGCGCCAGCAGTGGGGGACAGTCCTCCTACGAGCAGTACTTC	CASSGGQSSYEQYF
TRBV5-1	-	-	13	TRBJ2-5	TGCGCCAGCAGCTTGGTCGGGCAAGAGACCCAGTACTTC	CASSLVGQETQYF
TRBV7-9	-	-	16	TRBJ1-1	TGTGCCAGCAGCTCCCCGGCAGGCCTCATGAACACTGAAGCTTTCTTT	CASSSPAGLMNTEAFF
TRBV29-1	-	-	11	TRBJ2-3	TGCAGCGTTGATGAGTCAGATACGCAGTATTTT	CSVDESDTQYF
TRBV5-5	-	TRBD2	16	TRBJ2-2	TGTGCCAGCAGCTTGGCAGGGACTAGCGGGATTGGGGAGCTGTTTTTT	CASSLAGTSGIGELFF
TRBV6-1	-	-	15	TRBJ2-3	TGTGCCAGCAGTGACGGCGGAAAAGCTTTAGATACGCAGTATTTT	CASSDGGKALDTQYF
TRBV5-1	-	TRBD1	13	TRBJ1-1	TGCGCCAGCAGCCCGGGACAGGGCACTGAAGCTTTCTTT	CASSPGQGTEAFF
TRBV7-7	-	TRBD2	15	TRBJ2-2	TGTGCTAGCAGCTCCTCTAGCGGGGGCCCCGGGGAGCTGTTTTTT	CASSSSSGGPGELFF
TRBV11-3	few	-	12	TRBJ1-1	TGTGCCAGCAGCCTTAGGGGCAGTGAAGCTTTCTTT	CASSLRGSEAFF
TRBV6-1	-	-	12	TRBJ1-1	TGTGCCAGCAGTGGGGGGGGCGCTGAAGCTTTCTTT	CASSGGGAEAFF
TRBV21-1	-	-	15	TRBJ2-3	TGTGCCAGCAGCAACGGGACTCCTAGCACAGATACGCAGTATTTT	CASSNGTPSTDTQYF
TRBV4-2	few	TRBD2	18	TRBJ2-5	TGTGCCAGCAGCCAAGAGAACCCAGCGGGGGCCACAGGAGAGACCCAGTACTTC	CASSQENPAGATGETQYF
TRBV28	-	-	15	TRBJ2-1	TGTGCCAGCAGTTTTTCCAGGGGCTTTTACAATGAGCAGTTCTTC	CASSFSRGFYNEQFF
TRBV2	-	-	15	TRBJ1-4	TGTGCCAGCAGTGGTCAACTGCCCACTAATGAAAAACTGTTTTTT	CASSGQLPTNEKLFF
TRBV5-1	few	-	15	TRBJ1-1	TGCGCCAGCAGCTTGGATCGGGGGGACGTTTTTGAAGCTTTCTTT	CASSLDRGDVFEAFF
TRBV21-1	-	-	13	TRBJ1-4	TGTACCGGGGACTCAGGGATTAATGAAAAACTGTTTTTT	CTGDSGINEKLFF
TRBV11-2	-	-	18	TRBJ2-4	TGTGCCAGCAGTCCAGGACTCCGACGGGGGTCAGCCAAAAACATTCAGTACTTC	CASSPGLRRGSAKNIQYF
TRBV5-1	few	TRBD2	16	TRBJ2-7	TGCGCCAGCAGCCCTGGACTAGCGGGAGGGCCTGTCTTACAGTACTTC	CASSPGLAGGPVLQYF
TRBV6-5	-	-	13	TRBJ2-3	TGTGCCAGCAGTTCAGGGTTTTGGGATACGCAGTATTTT	CASSSGFWDTQYF
TRBV11-2	-	TRBD1	14	TRBJ2-7	TGTGCCAGCAGCCCGGGACAGGGGGAAGTAGTGCAGTACTTC	CASSPGQGEVVQYF
TRBV9	-	TRBD1	14	TRBJ1-1	TGTGCCAGCAGCCCCAGACAGGGTTCACCTGAAGCTTTCTTT	CASSPRQGSPEAFF
TRBV7-3	-	TRBD1	15	TRBJ2-1	TGTGCCAGCAGCTTACAGGGGGTAATTGGCAATGAGCAGTTCTTC	CASSLQGVIGNEQFF
TRBV7-8	-	-	14	TRBJ1-1	TGTGCCAGCAGCCCCAATGAGTTGAACACTGAAGCTTTCTTT	CASSPNELNTEAFF